Sequencing of this TCR beta chain was carried out in a study of cytomegalovirus exposure and HLA in healthy donors. General study results and limits: Most TCR beta V segments were productive about 87% or about 30% of the time in an earlier analysis. The authors later found most CMV-associated TCR beta chains appeared HLA-restricted.

V lost 5 bases to trimming and J lost 10 bases, with 13 bases between them. The CDR3 covers 12 residues. In germline, CDR1 is SGHTA, CDR2 FQGNSA. A multiplex PCR was run with 60 Vbeta primers and 13 Jbeta primers. The protocol was immunoSEQ multiplex PCR, while the TCRdb copy is restricted to in-frame clones and leaves out a portion. Here the sample spans 150,000 to 190,000 clones, roughly 80% being singletons. Donors counted as nominally healthy when sampled, yet unrecorded immune exposures were likely. In the case of this clone: The antigen is unknown.

This TCR was recovered from a man aged 18 to 35 in good health and CMV-seronegative. The source material was PBMCs. The chain has TRBV7-2 and TRBJ2-3; tentatively, D is TRBD1 (6 bases). CDR3 in DNA: TGTGCCAGCAGCCCAGGGGTTAGAGCGCAGTATTTT. This gives the protein CASSPGVRAQYF.